This T cell receptor beta chain was captured by sequencing in a study of blood T cell repertoires in COVID-19. Study context: The United States, Italy and Spain provided the acute and convalescent COVID-19 samples.

In its sample, this clone was seen once. In the authors' methods: Nucleated cell counts were estimated from reference gene primer amplification. Method: immunoSEQ multiplex PCR; TCRdb's copy keeps in-frame clones and lacks some. The V and J calls and the clone size are those of that table, but D and trimming were determined from the DNA. Here the sample spans 250,000 to 400,000 clones, about 91% being singletons. V dropped 5 bases and J dropped 0 bases, with 8 bases sitting between them. Germline assignment: CDR1 MNHEY and CDR2 SVGEGT. This CDR3 comprises 14 residues. Patients of the Seattle cohort, enrolled during active infection, were followed longitudinally.

The chain employs TRBV6-2 or TRBV6-3 and TRBJ2-1, with D hard to call. This receptor was taken from a woman between 25 and 40 years old with COVID-19, enrolled during active disease. The sample comprised peripheral blood. CDR3 sequence (DNA): TGTGCCAGCAGTCCATATAGCTCCTACAATGAGCAGTTCTTC. The encoded protein is CASSPYSSYNEQFF.